This TCR beta chain emerged from a study of regulatory T cells in long-lasting Graves disease. iRepertoire HTBI primers and Arm-PCR of CDR3 regions built TCR beta libraries. Authors' processing steps: Taken together, the samples had fewer than 65 TRBV and roughly 15 TRBJ segments identified. Using its own MiXCR run on the multiplex PCR reads, TCRdb lists one record per CDR3 protein. The V and J calls follow TCRdb's processing rather than the paper's. The profile covers approximately 690,000 distinct CDR3 sequences, with 30% appearing a single time and 40% to 55% taken by the ten largest. Time point defined: persistent/refractory GD, antithyroid drugs over 5 years with positive TRAb. RNA extracted from PBMCs served as the sequencing template. The CDR3 spans 14 residues. The germline V gene encodes CDR1 SQVTM and CDR2 ANQGSEA. V was cut by 5 bases and J by 5 bases, with 19 bases left in between.

This specimen consisted of peripheral blood mononuclear cells (PBMCs), obtained when the disease was refractory, from a patient treated with antithyroid drugs. This receptor was taken from a female donor with Graves disease. The rearrangement joins TRBV29-1 to TRBJ2-7; D may be TRBD1 (5 bases). CDR3 sequence: CSVRSGPLGHEQYF. The DNA of the CDR3 is TGCAGCGTTCGTTCGGGCCCTCTGGGGCACGAGCAGTACTTC.